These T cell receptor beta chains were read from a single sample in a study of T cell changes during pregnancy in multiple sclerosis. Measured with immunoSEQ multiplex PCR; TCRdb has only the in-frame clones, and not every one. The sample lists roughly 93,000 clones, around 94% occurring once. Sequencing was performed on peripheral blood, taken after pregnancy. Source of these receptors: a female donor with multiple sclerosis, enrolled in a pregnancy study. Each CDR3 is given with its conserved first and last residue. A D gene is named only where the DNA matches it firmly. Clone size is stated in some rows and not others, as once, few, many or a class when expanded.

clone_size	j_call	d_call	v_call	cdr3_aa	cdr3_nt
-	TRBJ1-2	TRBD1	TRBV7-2	CASSLIEGQGGGSGYTF	TGTGCCAGCAGCTTAATAGAGGGACAGGGCGGGGGAAGTGGCTACACCTTC
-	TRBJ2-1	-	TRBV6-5	CASSQRNEQFF	TGTGCCAGCAGTCAGCGAAATGAGCAGTTCTTC
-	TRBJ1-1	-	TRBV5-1	CASSTQGDTEAFF	TGCGCCAGCAGCACCCAAGGAGACACTGAAGCTTTCTTT
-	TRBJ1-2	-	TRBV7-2	CASSFAGKIGGYTF	TGTGCCAGCAGTTTCGCAGGGAAGATAGGCGGCTACACCTTC
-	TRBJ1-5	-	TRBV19	CASSKARAGLEDQPQHF	TGTGCCAGTAGTAAGGCCAGGGCGGGGTTGGAGGATCAGCCCCAGCATTTT
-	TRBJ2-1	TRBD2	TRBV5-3	CARSLEAGGPNEQFF	TGTGCCAGAAGCTTGGAAGCGGGAGGGCCTAATGAGCAGTTCTTC
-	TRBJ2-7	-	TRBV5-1	CASSLLGQRLFEQYF	TGCGCCAGCAGCTTGCTCGGACAGAGGCTTTTCGAGCAGTACTTC
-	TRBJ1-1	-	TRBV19	CASSITGMNTEAFF	TGTGCCAGTAGTATAACAGGAATGAACACTGAAGCTTTCTTT
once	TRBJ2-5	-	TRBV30	CAWSVQEETQYF	TGTGCCTGGAGTGTCCAGGAAGAGACCCAGTACTTC
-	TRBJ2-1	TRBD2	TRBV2	CATRPGLAGANEQFF	TGTGCCACCAGACCGGGACTAGCGGGAGCTAATGAGCAGTTCTTC
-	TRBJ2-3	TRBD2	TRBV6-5	CASSYRGGLTDTQYF	TGTGCCAGCAGTTATCGGGGGGGGCTAACAGATACGCAGTATTTT
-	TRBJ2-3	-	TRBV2	CASSPREPKDTQYF	TGTGCCAGCAGTCCCAGGGAACCAAAAGATACGCAGTATTTT
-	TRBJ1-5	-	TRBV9	CASSVSGVPNQPQHF	TGTGCCAGCAGCGTAAGCGGGGTTCCCAATCAGCCCCAGCATTTT
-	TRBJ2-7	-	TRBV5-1	CASSLGATGEQYF	TGCGCCAGCAGCTTGGGGGCTACAGGGGAGCAGTACTTC
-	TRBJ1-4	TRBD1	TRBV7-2	CASSSDAGTGSEKLFF	TGTGCCAGCAGCTCCGATGCCGGGACAGGGTCTGAAAAACTGTTTTTT
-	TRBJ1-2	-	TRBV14	CASSGSFVRDYGYTF	TGTGCCAGCAGCGGGTCGTTTGTACGGGACTATGGCTACACCTTC
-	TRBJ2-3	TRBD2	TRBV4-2	CASSQVLGLAGSTDTQYF	TGTGCCAGCAGCCAAGTATTGGGACTAGCGGGTAGCACAGATACGCAGTATTTT
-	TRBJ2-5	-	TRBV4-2	CASSPLAQETQYF	TGTGCCAGCAGTCCCTTGGCACAAGAGACCCAGTACTTC
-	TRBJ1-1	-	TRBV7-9	CASSWEGRWNTEAFF	TGTGCCAGCAGCTGGGAGGGGAGATGGAACACTGAAGCTTTCTTT
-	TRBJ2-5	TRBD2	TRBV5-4	CASSLAKREWEETQYF	TGTGCCAGCAGCCTAGCCAAGCGGGAGTGGGAAGAGACCCAGTACTTC
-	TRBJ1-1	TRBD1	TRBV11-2	CASSSLQKDRAMNTEAFF	TGTGCCAGCAGTTCGCTTCAGAAGGACAGGGCTATGAACACTGAAGCTTTCTTT
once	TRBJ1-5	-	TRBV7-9	CASSRGYAGQPQHF	TGTGCCAGCAGCAGAGGCTATGCGGGGCAGCCCCAGCATTTT
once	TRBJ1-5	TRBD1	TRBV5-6	CASSYLQGAQPQHF	TGTGCCAGCAGCTATCTACAGGGGGCTCAGCCCCAGCATTTT
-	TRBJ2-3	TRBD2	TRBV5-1	CASSRGGTSEAQYF	TGCGCCAGCAGTCGCGGGGGTACAAGCGAGGCGCAGTATTTT
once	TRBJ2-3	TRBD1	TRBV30	CAWRTGGLTDTQYF	TGTGCCTGGAGGACAGGGGGCCTTACAGATACGCAGTATTTT
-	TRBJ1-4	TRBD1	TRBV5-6	CASSLGWTGWNHEKLFF	TGTGCCAGCAGCTTGGGATGGACAGGCTGGAATCATGAAAAACTGTTTTTT
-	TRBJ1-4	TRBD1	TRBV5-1	CASSIGTGHEKLFF	TGCGCCAGCAGCATTGGGACAGGCCATGAAAAACTGTTTTTT
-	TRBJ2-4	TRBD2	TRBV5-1	CASSWGTSGNIQYF	TGCGCCAGCAGCTGGGGGACTAGCGGTAACATTCAGTACTTC
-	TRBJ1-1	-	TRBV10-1	CASSGQGGEAFF	TGCGCCAGCAGCGGGCAGGGTGGAGAAGCTTTCTTT
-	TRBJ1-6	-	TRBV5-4	CASSFTSGTYNSPLHF	TGTGCCAGCAGCTTTACTTCCGGGACCTATAATTCACCCCTCCACTTT
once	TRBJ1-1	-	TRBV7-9	CASRFVDTEAFF	TGTGCCAGCAGATTCGTAGACACTGAAGCTTTCTTT